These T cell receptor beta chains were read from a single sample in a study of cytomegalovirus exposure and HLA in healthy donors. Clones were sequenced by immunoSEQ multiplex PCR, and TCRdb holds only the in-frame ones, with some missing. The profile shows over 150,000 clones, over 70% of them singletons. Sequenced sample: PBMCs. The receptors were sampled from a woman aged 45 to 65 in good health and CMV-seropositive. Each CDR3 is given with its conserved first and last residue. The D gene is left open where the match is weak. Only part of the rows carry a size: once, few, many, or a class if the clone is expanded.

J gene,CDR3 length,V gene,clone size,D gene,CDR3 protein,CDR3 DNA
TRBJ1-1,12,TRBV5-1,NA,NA,CASSFRGSEAFF,TGCGCCAGCAGCTTTCGGGGTTCCGAAGCTTTCTTT
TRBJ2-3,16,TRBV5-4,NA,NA,CASSLDRKLSADTQYF,TGTGCCAGCAGCTTGGATCGCAAACTATCCGCGGATACGCAGTATTTT
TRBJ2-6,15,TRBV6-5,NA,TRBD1,CASSARQGGANVLTF,TGTGCCAGCAGTGCACGACAGGGTGGGGCCAACGTCCTGACTTTC
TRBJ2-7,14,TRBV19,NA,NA,CASSIREASYEQYF,TGTGCCAGTAGTATCAGGGAGGCATCCTACGAGCAGTACTTC
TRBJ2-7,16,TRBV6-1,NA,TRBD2,CASSGFSGRNPYEQYF,TGTGCCAGCAGTGGATTTAGCGGGAGGAACCCCTACGAGCAGTACTTC
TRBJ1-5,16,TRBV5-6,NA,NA,CASSREGGRSNQPQHF,TGTGCCAGCAGCCGGGAGGGAGGGAGGAGCAATCAGCCCCAGCATTTT
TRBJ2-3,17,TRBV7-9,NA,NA,CASSSQYRGPQVDTQYF,TGTGCCAGCAGCTCCCAATACCGGGGTCCTCAGGTAGATACGCAGTATTTT
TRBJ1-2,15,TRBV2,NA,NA,CASSPSLGTPNGYTF,TGTGCCAGCTCCCCTTCTTTGGGGACACCCAATGGCTACACCTTC
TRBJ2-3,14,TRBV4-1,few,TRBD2,CASSQRGEADTQYF,TGCGCCAGCAGCCAACGGGGGGAAGCAGATACGCAGTATTTT
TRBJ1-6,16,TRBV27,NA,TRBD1,CASSLSRGRWDSPLHF,TGTGCCAGCAGTTTATCCAGGGGGCGATGGGATTCACCCCTCCACTTT
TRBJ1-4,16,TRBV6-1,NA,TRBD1,CASSGRDSLLNEKLFF,TGTGCCAGCAGTGGACGGGACAGCCTACTTAATGAAAAACTGTTTTTT
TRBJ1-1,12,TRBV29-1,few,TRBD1,CSVIQGHTEAFF,TGCAGCGTTATACAGGGGCACACTGAAGCTTTCTTT
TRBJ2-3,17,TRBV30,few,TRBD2,CAWNRPLGLAALDTQYF,TGTGCCTGGAACCGCCCTCTGGGACTAGCGGCTCTGGATACGCAGTATTTT
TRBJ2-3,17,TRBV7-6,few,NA,CASSLAPAGLLTDTQYF,TGTGCCAGCAGCTTAGCGCCGGCGGGGTTACTCACAGATACGCAGTATTTT
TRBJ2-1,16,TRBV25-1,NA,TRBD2,CASSETGGADYNEQFF,TGTGCCAGCAGTGAAACGGGGGGAGCCGACTACAATGAGCAGTTCTTC
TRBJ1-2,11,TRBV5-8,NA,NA,CASSPRGGYTF,TGTGCCAGCAGCCCCAGGGGTGGCTACACCTTC
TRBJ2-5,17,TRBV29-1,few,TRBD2,CSVEAWTSGANTETQYF,TGCAGCGTTGAAGCCTGGACTAGCGGGGCTAATACAGAGACCCAGTACTTC
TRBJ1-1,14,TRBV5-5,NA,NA,CASSQEGLWAEAFF,TGTGCCAGCAGCCAGGAGGGCCTCTGGGCTGAAGCTTTCTTT
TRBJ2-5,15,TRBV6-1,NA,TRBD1,CASSDQSGRGETQYF,TGTGCCAGCAGTGACCAGTCGGGCAGGGGGGAGACCCAGTACTTC
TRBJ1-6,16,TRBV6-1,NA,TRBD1,CASSDITTGFLSPLHF,TGTGCCAGCAGTGACATTACGACAGGGTTTCTTTCACCCCTCCACTTT
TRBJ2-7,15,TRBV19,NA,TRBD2,CASSVDGGGSYEQYF,TGTGCCAGTAGTGTCGACGGCGGGGGCTCCTACGAGCAGTACTTC
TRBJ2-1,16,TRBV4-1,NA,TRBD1,CASSQAGQGTYNEQFF,TGCGCCAGCAGCCAGGCGGGACAGGGCACCTACAATGAGCAGTTCTTC
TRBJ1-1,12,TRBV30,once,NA,CAWSASDTEAFF,TGTGCCTGGAGCGCGAGCGACACTGAAGCTTTCTTT
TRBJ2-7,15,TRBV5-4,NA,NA,CASSLRGRVRHEQYF,TGTGCCAGCAGCTTGAGAGGCAGGGTTAGGCACGAGCAGTACTTC
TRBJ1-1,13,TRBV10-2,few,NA,CASSRAGMTEAFF,TGCGCCAGCAGTCGGGCAGGGATGACTGAAGCTTTCTTT
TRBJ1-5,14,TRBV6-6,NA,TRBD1,CASSSDRTDQPQHF,TGTGCCAGCAGCTCGGACAGGACCGATCAGCCCCAGCATTTT
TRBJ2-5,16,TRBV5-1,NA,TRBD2,CASSLNPGGKQETQYF,TGCGCCAGCAGCTTGAATCCCGGGGGGAAACAAGAGACCCAGTACTTC
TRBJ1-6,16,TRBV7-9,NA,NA,CASSRGSAGRNSPLHF,TGTGCCAGCAGCCGGGGGTCAGCAGGGAGAAATTCACCCCTCCACTTT
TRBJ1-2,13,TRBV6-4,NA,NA,CASSDTEMDSYTF,TGTGCCAGCAGTGACACTGAGATGGACAGCTACACCTTC
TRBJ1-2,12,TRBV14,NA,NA,CASSQSRRGYTF,TGTGCCAGCAGCCAAAGTAGGAGAGGCTACACCTTC
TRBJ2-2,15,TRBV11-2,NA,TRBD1,CASSNRDRGGVELFF,TGTGCCAGCAGCAACCGGGACAGGGGTGGCGTGGAGCTGTTTTTT
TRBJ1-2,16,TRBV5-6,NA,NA,CASSLGDYRRNYGYTF,TGTGCCAGCAGCTTGGGGGACTACAGGAGAAATTATGGCTACACCTTC
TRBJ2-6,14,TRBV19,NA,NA,CASRRVDGANVLTF,TGTGCCAGTAGGCGGGTTGACGGGGCCAACGTCCTGACTTTC
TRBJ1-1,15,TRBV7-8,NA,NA,CASSPTEAKNTEAFF,TGTGCCAGCAGCCCAACAGAAGCAAAGAACACTGAAGCTTTCTTT
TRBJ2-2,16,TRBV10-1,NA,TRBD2,CASGDIAGANTGELFF,TGCGCCAGCGGAGATATAGCGGGAGCGAACACCGGGGAGCTGTTTTTT
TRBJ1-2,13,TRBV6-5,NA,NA,CASSPYGPYGYTF,TGTGCCAGCAGTCCATATGGGCCATATGGCTACACCTTC
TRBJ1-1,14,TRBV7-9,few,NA,CASSFTVLNTEAFF,TGTGCCAGCAGCTTTACAGTCTTGAACACTGAAGCTTTCTTT
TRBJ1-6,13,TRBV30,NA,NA,CAWTSGSYSPLHF,TGTGCCTGGACATCAGGAAGTTATTCACCCCTCCACTTT
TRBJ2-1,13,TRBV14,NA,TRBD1,CASSFQGAYEQFF,TGTGCCAGCAGCTTTCAGGGGGCCTATGAGCAGTTCTTC
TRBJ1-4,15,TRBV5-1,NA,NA,CASSLVGGSVEKLFF,TGCGCCAGCAGCTTGGTTGGCGGATCTGTAGAAAAACTGTTTTTT
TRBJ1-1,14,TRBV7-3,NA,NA,CASSGGRANTEAFF,TGTGCCAGCAGCGGCGGGCGGGCCAACACTGAAGCTTTCTTT
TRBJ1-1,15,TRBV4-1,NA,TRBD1,CASSHTGTGFGEAFF,TGCGCCAGCAGCCATACCGGGACAGGGTTCGGTGAAGCTTTCTTT
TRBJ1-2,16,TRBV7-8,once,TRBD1,CASSLEGQLLNYGYTF,TGTGCCAGCAGCTTAGAGGGACAGCTCCTTAACTATGGCTACACCTTC
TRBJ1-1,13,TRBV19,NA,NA,CASSISRNTEAFF,TGTGCCAGTAGTATCTCCAGGAACACTGAAGCTTTCTTT
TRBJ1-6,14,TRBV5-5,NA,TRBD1,CASSGTGLAIPLHF,TGTGCCAGCAGCGGGACAGGGTTGGCCATTCCCCTCCACTTT
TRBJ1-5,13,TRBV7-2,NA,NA,CASSSTVNQPQHF,TGTGCCAGCAGCTCCACTGTAAATCAGCCCCAGCATTTT
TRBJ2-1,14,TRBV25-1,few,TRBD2,CASSRPGLVNEQFF,TGTGCCAGCAGCAGACCCGGACTAGTCAATGAGCAGTTCTTC
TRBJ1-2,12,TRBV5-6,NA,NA,CASTAVKDGYTF,TGTGCCAGCACCGCGGTAAAGGATGGCTACACCTTC
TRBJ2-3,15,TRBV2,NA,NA,CASSAGRKGTDTQYF,TGTGCCAGCAGTGCCGGCAGGAAGGGCACAGATACGCAGTATTTT
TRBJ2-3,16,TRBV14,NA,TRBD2,CASSQRLAGEGDTQYF,TGTGCCAGCAGCCAGCGACTAGCGGGGGAAGGAGATACGCAGTATTTT
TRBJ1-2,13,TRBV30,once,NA,CAWSAGGDYGYTF,TGTGCCTGGAGTGCTGGGGGCGACTATGGCTACACCTTC
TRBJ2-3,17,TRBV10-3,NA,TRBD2,CAISGKAGVPSTDTQYF,TGTGCCATCAGTGGAAAAGCGGGGGTCCCTAGCACAGATACGCAGTATTTT
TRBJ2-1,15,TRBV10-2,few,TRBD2,CASSLPRGGLHEQFF,TGCGCCAGCAGCCTCCCTCGGGGGGGCCTCCATGAGCAGTTCTTC
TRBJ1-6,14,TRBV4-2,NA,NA,CASSLEDSNSPLHF,TGTGCCAGCAGCCTAGAGGACAGTAATTCACCCCTCCACTTT
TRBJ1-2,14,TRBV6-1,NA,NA,CASSELDTNYGYTF,TGTGCCAGCAGTGAATTGGACACCAACTATGGCTACACCTTC
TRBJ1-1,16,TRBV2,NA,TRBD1,CASSEGAGGRSTEAFF,TGTGCCAGCAGTGAGGGGGCAGGGGGCAGATCAACTGAAGCTTTCTTT
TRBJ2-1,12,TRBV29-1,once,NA,CSVGRGNNEQFF,TGCAGCGTTGGCCGGGGTAACAATGAGCAGTTCTTC